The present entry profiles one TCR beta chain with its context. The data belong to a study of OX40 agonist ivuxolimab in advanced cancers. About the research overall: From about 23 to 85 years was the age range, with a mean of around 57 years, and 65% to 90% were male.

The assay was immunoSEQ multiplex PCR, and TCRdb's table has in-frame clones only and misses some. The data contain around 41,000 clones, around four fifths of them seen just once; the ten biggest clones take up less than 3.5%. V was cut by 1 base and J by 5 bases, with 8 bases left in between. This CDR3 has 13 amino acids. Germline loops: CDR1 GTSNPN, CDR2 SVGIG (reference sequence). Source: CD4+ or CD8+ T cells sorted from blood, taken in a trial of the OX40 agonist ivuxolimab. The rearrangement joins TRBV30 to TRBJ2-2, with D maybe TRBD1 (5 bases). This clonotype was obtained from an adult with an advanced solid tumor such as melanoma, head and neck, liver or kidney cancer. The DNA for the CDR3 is TGTGCCTGGAGTGAACAGGTGACCGGGGAGCTGTTTTTT. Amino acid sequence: CAWSEQVTGELFF.